The 28 T cell receptor beta chains presented below share a single source sample, sequenced in a study of T-cell reconstitution after alpha-beta-depleted transplantation in children. It was with unique molecular identifiers that the TCRbeta library was prepared. One entry per CDR3 protein results from TCRdb running MiXCR on the PCR reads. The sample yields about 830,000 distinct CDR3 sequences, roughly 15% seen once. The sequences come from PBMCs, mostly from graft donor cells, collected 360 days after TCRalphabeta/CD19-depleted stem cell transplant. These receptors were collected from a male patient aged 5 to 17 who had a stem cell transplant for acute lymphoblastic leukemia, so the T cells may come from the graft donor.

This clonotype appeared a few times. The chain carries TRBV13 and TRBJ2-7; the D gene is possibly TRBD2 (5 bases). Per germline, CDR1 PRHDT and CDR2 FYEKMQ (reference sequence). The CDR3 runs 14 residues. V was trimmed by 3 bases and J by 4 bases, leaving 13 bases between them. This CDR3 reads CASSLKRKQYEQYF. For the CDR3, the DNA is TGTGCCAGCAGCTTGAAGCGGAAGCAGTACGAGCAGTACTTC.

V is TRBV20-1 and J is TRBJ1-3, with D maybe TRBD1 (5 bases). There are 17 residues in the CDR3. CDR1 and CDR2 from the germline V gene are DFQATT and SNEGSKA (reference sequence). V gave up 1 base and J gave up 2 bases, with 18 bases separating them. Written as DNA, the CDR3 is TGCAGTGCTAGAGCCGGGAGTAGGGGAATTACTGGAAACACCATATATTTT. The encoded protein is CSARAGSRGITGNTIYF.

This clonotype was seen a handful of times. This chain joins TRBV5-1 and TRBJ2-3; TRBD2 might be the D (6 bases). Deletions cut 5 bases from V and 2 bases from J, with 12 bases between. The CDR3 contains 14 residues. Germline CDR1 reads SGHRS; CDR2 reads YFSETQ. The DNA for the CDR3 is TGCGCCAGCAGATTAGCGGATTTCACAGATACGCAGTATTTT. Translation: CASRLADFTDTQYF.

This clonotype has just a few counts. This chain connects TRBV14 to TRBJ1-4, with D possibly matching TRBD1 (6 bases). CDR3 size: 18 residues. Germline-derived CDR1 and CDR2 are SGHDN and FVKESK. V was cut by 3 bases and J by 0 bases, with 17 bases left in between. The CDR3 here is CASSHRRQAIATNEKLFF. CDR3 nucleotides: TGTGCCAGCAGCCATCGCCGACAGGCTATTGCAACTAATGAAAAACTGTTTTTT. The full variable domain, completed using reference TRBV14 and TRBJ1-4, is EAGVTQFPSHSVIEKGQTVTLRCDPISGHDNLYWYRRVMGKEIKFLLHFVKESKQDESGMPNNRFLAERTGGTYSTLKVQPAELEDSGVYFCASSHRRQAIATNEKLFFGSGTQLSVL.

This clonotype was picked up a small number of times. CDR3 DNA sequence: TGTGCCAGCAGTTACGCCGGATGGGGCACTGAAGCTTTCTTT. It specifies CASSYAGWGTEAFF. This chain links TRBV6-2 or TRBV6-3 with TRBJ1-1, with D hard to call. The CDR3 extends over 14 amino acids. V gave up 2 bases and J gave up 4 bases, with 11 bases separating them. Germline CDR1 is MNHEY and CDR2 is SVGEGT.

J is TRBJ2-1 and V is TRBV7-9, with unresolved D. The CDR3 has 14 residues. The germline V gene has CDR1 SEHNR and CDR2 FQNEAQ (reference sequence). V was cut by 8 bases and J by 5 bases, with 16 bases left in between. This chain's CDR3 is CASSLVRQDNEQFF. The CDR3 DNA is TGTGCCAGCTCCCTCGTTCGACAAGACAATGAGCAGTTCTTC.

This clonotype was observed at least ten times. This chain links TRBV9 with TRBJ1-3; D is uncertain. The germline CDR1 and CDR2 sequences are SGDLS and YYNGEE. Trimming removed 4 bases from V and 5 bases from J, with 7 bases in between. This CDR3 has 12 residues. DNA of the CDR3: TGTGCCAGCAGCCCCCAAAGAAACACCATATATTTT. It codes for CASSPQRNTIYF.

There are many counts of this clonotype. V usage is TRBV18 and J usage is TRBJ2-5; D gene ambiguous. The CDR3 is made up of 13 amino acids. CDR1 and CDR2 from the germline V gene are KGHSH and LQKENI. The germline V and J ends were trimmed by 2 bases and 2 bases, with 6 bases remaining between them. The CDR3 bases are TGTGCCAGCTCACCAACCAGGCAAGAGACCCAGTACTTC. Protein: CASSPTRQETQYF.

V and J are TRBV6-5 and TRBJ2-1; 12 nucleotides match TRBD2. The CDR3 sequence is 16 residues long. Germline V CDR1 and CDR2: MNHEY, SVGAGI. The trim removed 0 bases at V and 5 bases at J, leaving 2 bases unmatched. This chain's CDR3 is CASSYSGLAGHNEQFF. CDR3 DNA: TGTGCCAGCAGTTACTCTGGACTAGCGGGACACAATGAGCAGTTCTTC.

The rearrangement uses TRBV18 and TRBJ1-1; the D gene is possibly TRBD1 (5 bases). Germline loops: CDR1 KGHSH, CDR2 LQKENI. There are 14 residues in the CDR3. V dropped 3 bases and J dropped 1 base, with 9 bases sitting between them. CDR3 sequence (DNA): TGTGCCAGCTCACCGGCAGGGTCGAACACTGAAGCTTTCTTT. Protein product: CASSPAGSNTEAFF.

This clonotype was counted only a few times. The gene calls are TRBV7-9 and TRBJ1-2; 10 nucleotides align to TRBD1. V trimming: 5 bases; J trimming: 6 bases; junction bases outside the gene matches: 6. CDR3 length: 14 residues. Germline V gene data show CDR1 as SEHNR and CDR2 as FQNEAQ (reference sequence). CDR3 in DNA: TGTGCCAGCAGCAACCGGGACAGGGGAAATGGCTACACCTTC. Its translation is CASSNRDRGNGYTF.

This clonotype was recorded at least ten times. The gene calls are TRBV20-1 and TRBJ2-3; 9 nucleotides agree with TRBD2. The CDR3 totals 14 residues. Per the germline V gene, CDR1 is DFQATT and CDR2 is SNEGSKA (reference sequence). V trimming: 5 bases; J trimming: 2 bases; junction bases outside the gene matches: 5. CDR3 DNA sequence: TGCAGTGCTCCCGGCGGGGGGGTCACAGATACGCAGTATTTT. Protein product: CSAPGGGVTDTQYF.

This clonotype has only a few counts. The rearrangement links TRBV18 to TRBJ2-5; D is perhaps TRBD2 (6 bases). Trimming removed 8 bases from V and 5 bases from J, with 18 bases in between. This CDR3 is built from 14 residues. CDR1 KGHSH and CDR2 LQKENI come from the germline V gene. The CDR3 DNA sequence: TGTGCCAGCACCTGGACTAAAAGTGCGGAGACCCAGTACTTC. As protein: CASTWTKSAETQYF.

The chain employs TRBV24-1 and TRBJ2-3; D possibly corresponds to TRBD1 (5 bases). Germline V gene data show CDR1 as KGHDR and CDR2 as SFDVKD. Trimming left V 5 bases short and J 3 bases short, with 8 bases between. The CDR3 has 13 residues. The CDR3 protein is CATSAQGTDTQYF. Written as DNA, the CDR3 is TGTGCCACCAGTGCCCAGGGAACAGATACGCAGTATTTT.

The V gene is TRBV19, the J gene TRBJ2-1, with 11 positions matching TRBD2. The CDR3 sequence is 14 residues long. Germline trimming cut 6 bases from V and 5 bases from J; bases unmatched to any gene: 3. The germline gives CDR1 LNHDA, CDR2 SQIVND (reference sequence). CDR3 bases: TGTGCCAGTAGGGGACTAGCGGCCCACAATGAGCAGTTCTTC. As protein: CASRGLAAHNEQFF.

This clonotype was found many times. V is TRBV12-3 or TRBV12-4 and J is TRBJ2-1, with D maybe TRBD2 (5 bases). The CDR3 has 13 amino acids. V was pared by 3 bases and J by 13 bases, with 16 bases between. In nucleotides, the CDR3 is TGTGCCAGCAGTTTCCCCAGAGTACGGGAACAGTTCTTC. It encodes CASSFPRVREQFF.

The chain carries TRBV20-1 and TRBJ1-5; D is possibly TRBD1 (5 bases). Trimming left V 1 base short and J 6 bases short, with 19 bases between. The CDR3 has 16 residues. The germline V gene encodes CDR1 DFQATT and CDR2 SNEGSKA (reference sequence). The CDR3 DNA reads as TGCAGTGCTAGAGTCCTCACGAGGGGCGGGAGTCAGCCCCAGCATTTT. Amino acid sequence: CSARVLTRGGSQPQHF.

The chain employs TRBV10-3 and TRBJ2-1; D remains ambiguous. The CDR3 runs 12 residues. The germline V gene has CDR1 ENHRY and CDR2 SYGVKD. V was cut by 3 bases and J by 4 bases, with 4 bases left in between. CDR3 DNA: TGTGCCATCAGTGAAATGTACAATGAGCAGTTCTTC. Encoded protein: CAISEMYNEQFF.

This clonotype was picked up one time. The rearrangement joins TRBV19 to TRBJ2-4; perhaps TRBD2 as D (6 bases). The CDR3 runs 15 residues. With 7 bases removed from V and 4 bases from J, the gap between germline ends came to 17 bases. Germline CDR1 LNHDA, CDR2 SQIVND (reference sequence). CDR3 region: CASKPGGTGKNIQYF. The CDR3 DNA reads TGTGCCAGTAAACCCGGCGGGACGGGTAAAAACATTCAGTACTTC.

The CDR3 DNA is TGCAGCGTCCCGTTTGGCGGGGAGCTGTTTTTT. Translating gives CSVPFGGELFF. This chain connects TRBV29-1 to TRBJ2-2; D is uncertain. The CDR3 extends over 11 amino acids. CDR1 and CDR2 (germline): SQVTM, ANQGSEA. Trimming shortened V by 6 bases and J by 7 bases, and 9 bases separated the two germline ends.

This clonotype was recorded a few times. The CDR3 spells CASSDASGSTDTQYF. The CDR3, as DNA: TGTGCCAGCAGTGACGCTAGCGGGAGCACAGATACGCAGTATTTT. J is TRBJ2-3 and V is TRBV6-1, with 8 bases that match TRBD2. CDR1 and CDR2 from the germline V gene are MNHNS and SASEGT. J gave up 0 bases and V 3 bases, and 2 bases lay outside the gene matches. This CDR3 is built from 15 residues.

In DNA, the CDR3 is TGTGCCAGCAGCCTACTTGCTCCGGGACTAGCGGGAGAAAGGCACGAGCAGTACTTC. Residues: CASSLLAPGLAGERHEQYF. This chain connects TRBV14 to TRBJ2-7; 14 bases map to TRBD2. V shed 4 bases and J 5 bases; nucleotides not matched to a gene: 16. The CDR3 sequence is 19 residues long. Germline V gene data show CDR1 as SGHDN and CDR2 as FVKESK.

This clonotype was counted a few times. V and J are TRBV6-4 and TRBJ1-6, with a weak D call TRBD1 (6 bases). From germline, CDR1 is MRHNA and CDR2 SNTAGT. This CDR3 contains 15 residues. V shed 6 bases and J shed 9 bases, with 18 bases lying between them. The CDR3 region has the DNA TGTGCCAGCAGCATTCAGTCACAGGGACGTTCACCCCTCCACTTT. Its translation: CASSIQSQGRSPLHF.

This clonotype was counted between two and nine times. The chain carries TRBV3-1 and TRBJ2-7, with no clear D. The CDR3 totals 12 residues. The germline gives CDR1 LGHDT, CDR2 YNNKEL (reference sequence). Trimming removed 2 bases from V and 9 bases from J, with 11 bases in between. CDR3 sequence reads: CASSQSGIGQYF. The CDR3 DNA reads as TGTGCCAGCAGCCAATCAGGAATAGGGCAGTACTTC.

The chain recombines TRBV20-1 with TRBJ2-1, with 8 positions matching TRBD2. The CDR3 length is 16 residues. J lost 4 bases, V lost 4 bases, and 12 bases had no gene match. Germline CDR1 is DFQATT and CDR2 is SNEGSKA (reference sequence). CDR3 amino acids: CSATIGGAGAYNEQFF. CDR3 nucleotides: TGCAGTGCTACTATCGGCGGAGCGGGAGCTTACAATGAGCAGTTCTTC.

This clonotype occurred a few times. V and J are TRBV5-1 and TRBJ2-2; D call uncertain. From germline, CDR1 is SGHRS and CDR2 YFSETQ. This CDR3 contains 15 residues. V shed 4 bases and J shed 2 bases, with 12 bases lying between them. CDR3 bases: TGCGCCAGCAGCATAACAGTGGGAAACACCGGGGAGCTGTTTTTT. It is translated as CASSITVGNTGELFF.

As regards this clonotype: A much larger clone differs from this one at a single base, so this may be a read error. The chain is built from TRBV20-1 and TRBJ2-3, with 9 positions matching TRBD1. CDR1 is DFQATT and CDR2 is SNEGSKA in the germline V gene (reference sequence). V lost 2 bases, J lost 2 bases, and 5 bases stayed unmatched. The CDR3 totals 15 residues. CDR3 nucleotide sequence: TGCAGTGCTAGAATCCGGGACAGGGACACAGATACGCAGTATTTT. Its protein is CSARIRDRDTDTQYF.

This clonotype was counted a few times. The J gene is TRBJ2-3, the V gene TRBV9; D remains unclear. Between the trimmed V and J ends, which lost 4 bases and 1 base, there was a span of 10 bases. Germline V gene lookup returns CDR1 SGDLS and CDR2 YYNGEE. CDR3 length: 14 residues. CDR3 amino acids: CASSLTPGTDTQYF. The CDR3, as DNA: TGTGCCAGCAGCCTGACCCCCGGCACAGATACGCAGTATTTT.